This is a list of T cell receptor beta chains from one sample in a study of CD8+ T cells in alopecia areata. Clones were read by immunoSEQ multiplex PCR, and TCRdb kept only the in-frame ones, dropping some. The sample consists of over 120,000 clones, roughly 54% of them appearing once. Here the sequenced sample was CD8+ T cells sorted from blood, taken at week 4, from a patient treated with tofacitinib. All receptors derive from a human donor with alopecia areata. Each CDR3 is given with its conserved first and last residue. A D gene is named only where the DNA matches it firmly. Rows give clone size only sometimes, using once, few, many, or a class for an expanded clone.

d_call: -; cdr3_length: 14; v_call: TRBV5-4; j_call: TRBJ2-7; clone_size: -; cdr3_aa: CASSLDLGPYEQYF; cdr3_nt: TGTGCCAGCAGCTTGGATCTTGGGCCGTACGAGCAGTACTTC
d_call: TRBD2; cdr3_length: 13; v_call: TRBV19; j_call: TRBJ2-3; clone_size: few; cdr3_aa: CASGLALLDTQYF; cdr3_nt: TGTGCCAGTGGACTAGCTCTATTAGATACGCAGTATTTT
d_call: -; cdr3_length: 15; v_call: TRBV14; j_call: TRBJ2-7; clone_size: -; cdr3_aa: CASSQAGTPFYEQYF; cdr3_nt: TGTGCCAGCAGCCAAGCCGGGACACCGTTCTACGAGCAGTACTTC
d_call: -; cdr3_length: 14; v_call: TRBV7-3; j_call: TRBJ1-5; clone_size: once; cdr3_aa: CASSFLLINQPQHF; cdr3_nt: TGTGCCAGCAGCTTCCTTCTGATAAATCAGCCCCAGCATTTT
d_call: TRBD2; cdr3_length: 16; v_call: TRBV28; j_call: TRBJ2-3; clone_size: -; cdr3_aa: CASSPRKGEGLHTQYF; cdr3_nt: TGTGCCAGCAGCCCCCGTAAAGGGGAGGGACTACATACGCAGTATTTT
d_call: TRBD2; cdr3_length: 12; v_call: TRBV27; j_call: TRBJ2-7; clone_size: -; cdr3_aa: CASSSYGGEQYF; cdr3_nt: TGTGCCAGCAGTTCCTACGGGGGGGAGCAGTACTTC
d_call: -; cdr3_length: 14; v_call: TRBV9; j_call: TRBJ1-5; clone_size: few; cdr3_aa: CASSVGDSNQPQHF; cdr3_nt: TGTGCCAGCAGCGTAGGGGATAGCAATCAGCCCCAGCATTTT
d_call: -; cdr3_length: 15; v_call: TRBV6-5; j_call: TRBJ1-5; clone_size: -; cdr3_aa: CASRPTGWDNQPQHF; cdr3_nt: TGTGCCAGCCGACCCACGGGGTGGGACAATCAGCCCCAGCATTTT
d_call: TRBD2; cdr3_length: 14; v_call: TRBV2; j_call: TRBJ2-3; clone_size: -; cdr3_aa: CAPHLAGDLDTQYF; cdr3_nt: TGTGCCCCACACCTAGCGGGGGATTTAGATACGCAGTATTTT
d_call: -; cdr3_length: 16; v_call: TRBV7-9; j_call: TRBJ1-6; clone_size: -; cdr3_aa: CASSPSPTGPNSPLHF; cdr3_nt: TGTGCCAGCAGCCCTAGCCCGACGGGACCGAATTCACCCCTCCACTTT
d_call: TRBD1; cdr3_length: 14; v_call: TRBV2; j_call: TRBJ2-7; clone_size: medium-sized; cdr3_aa: CASPRGPPPYEQYF; cdr3_nt: TGTGCCAGCCCAAGGGGGCCCCCTCCTTACGAGCAGTACTTC
d_call: -; cdr3_length: 14; v_call: TRBV27; j_call: TRBJ1-5; clone_size: few; cdr3_aa: CASSLAGSNQPQHF; cdr3_nt: TGTGCCAGCAGTTTAGCGGGAAGCAATCAGCCCCAGCATTTT
d_call: -; cdr3_length: 14; v_call: TRBV25-1; j_call: TRBJ2-7; clone_size: -; cdr3_aa: CASSQQGGYYEQYF; cdr3_nt: TGTGCCAGCAGCCAGCAGGGGGGATACTACGAGCAGTACTTC
d_call: -; cdr3_length: 13; v_call: TRBV19; j_call: TRBJ2-7; clone_size: -; cdr3_aa: CASSMDSSYEQYF; cdr3_nt: TGTGCCAGTAGTATGGACAGCTCCTACGAGCAGTACTTC
d_call: -; cdr3_length: 14; v_call: TRBV30; j_call: TRBJ2-2; clone_size: -; cdr3_aa: CAWSGVGNTGELFF; cdr3_nt: TGTGCCTGGAGTGGAGTAGGAAACACCGGGGAGCTGTTTTTT
d_call: -; cdr3_length: 13; v_call: TRBV29-1; j_call: TRBJ1-2; clone_size: -; cdr3_aa: CSVGADINYGYTF; cdr3_nt: TGCAGCGTTGGGGCGGACATCAACTATGGCTACACCTTC
d_call: -; cdr3_length: 14; v_call: TRBV7-9; j_call: TRBJ2-2; clone_size: -; cdr3_aa: CASSLTQNTGELFF; cdr3_nt: TGTGCCAGCAGCCTAACTCAAAACACCGGGGAGCTGTTTTTT
d_call: TRBD2; cdr3_length: 16; v_call: TRBV4-1; j_call: TRBJ2-1; clone_size: once; cdr3_aa: CASSPPPAGGNNEQFF; cdr3_nt: TGCGCCAGCAGCCCACCCCCGGCGGGGGGGAACAATGAGCAGTTCTTC
d_call: -; cdr3_length: 11; v_call: TRBV7-2; j_call: TRBJ1-2; clone_size: once; cdr3_aa: CASSFTYGYTF; cdr3_nt: TGTGCCAGCAGCTTTACATATGGCTACACCTTC
d_call: TRBD1; cdr3_length: 15; v_call: TRBV7-9; j_call: TRBJ1-3; clone_size: few; cdr3_aa: CASSPTGGTRNTIYF; cdr3_nt: TGTGCCAGCAGCCCGACAGGGGGAACCAGAAACACCATATATTTT
d_call: TRBD2; cdr3_length: 15; v_call: TRBV7-2; j_call: TRBJ2-7; clone_size: -; cdr3_aa: CASSTSGTSSYEQYF; cdr3_nt: TGTGCCAGCAGCACGTCAGGGACTAGCTCCTACGAGCAGTACTTC
d_call: -; cdr3_length: 13; v_call: TRBV30; j_call: TRBJ2-7; clone_size: -; cdr3_aa: CAWSAGSAYEQYF; cdr3_nt: TGTGCCTGGAGTGCCGGCTCGGCCTACGAGCAGTACTTC
d_call: -; cdr3_length: 13; v_call: TRBV6-5; j_call: TRBJ2-7; clone_size: few; cdr3_aa: CASSVPGRYEQYF; cdr3_nt: TGTGCCAGCAGTGTCCCTGGCCGCTACGAGCAGTACTTC
d_call: -; cdr3_length: 14; v_call: TRBV6-5; j_call: TRBJ2-7; clone_size: -; cdr3_aa: CASSYTEGRMEQYF; cdr3_nt: TGTGCCAGCAGTTACACGGAGGGACGGATGGAGCAGTACTTC
d_call: TRBD2; cdr3_length: 15; v_call: TRBV29-1; j_call: TRBJ2-3; clone_size: few; cdr3_aa: CSVVGTVAGDGTQYF; cdr3_nt: TGCAGCGTTGTAGGAACCGTCGCGGGGGATGGTACGCAGTATTTT
d_call: -; cdr3_length: 16; v_call: TRBV13; j_call: TRBJ2-7; clone_size: -; cdr3_aa: CASSTGVGPAPYEQYF; cdr3_nt: TGTGCCAGTTCTACGGGAGTAGGTCCCGCTCCCTACGAGCAGTACTTC
d_call: -; cdr3_length: 17; v_call: TRBV7-6; j_call: TRBJ2-2; clone_size: -; cdr3_aa: CASSPLAEGSNTGELFF; cdr3_nt: TGTGCCAGCAGCCCCCTGGCGGAAGGGTCGAACACCGGGGAGCTGTTTTTT
d_call: -; cdr3_length: 14; v_call: TRBV13; j_call: TRBJ2-7; clone_size: -; cdr3_aa: CASSLTITVSEQYF; cdr3_nt: TGTGCCAGCAGCTTAACGATCACTGTTAGCGAGCAGTACTTC
d_call: -; cdr3_length: 16; v_call: TRBV5-6; j_call: TRBJ2-3; clone_size: -; cdr3_aa: CASSFGAVWETDTQYF; cdr3_nt: TGTGCCAGCAGCTTCGGGGCCGTGTGGGAAACAGATACGCAGTATTTT
d_call: TRBD1; cdr3_length: 16; v_call: TRBV5-4; j_call: TRBJ2-7; clone_size: few; cdr3_aa: CASSLWEQGALAEQYF; cdr3_nt: TGTGCCAGCAGCTTGTGGGAACAGGGGGCCCTGGCCGAGCAGTACTTC
d_call: -; cdr3_length: 15; v_call: TRBV19; j_call: TRBJ2-7; clone_size: -; cdr3_aa: CASTVWGHRVDEQYF; cdr3_nt: TGTGCCAGTACCGTATGGGGGCACAGGGTAGACGAGCAGTACTTC
d_call: -; cdr3_length: 16; v_call: TRBV4-1; j_call: TRBJ2-3; clone_size: -; cdr3_aa: CASSQVRGLIGDTQYF; cdr3_nt: TGCGCCAGCAGCCAAGTCCGGGGCCTAATCGGAGATACGCAGTATTTT
d_call: -; cdr3_length: 12; v_call: TRBV29-1; j_call: TRBJ1-2; clone_size: -; cdr3_aa: CSVFRTDDGYTF; cdr3_nt: TGCAGCGTTTTCCGGACCGATGATGGCTACACCTTC
d_call: TRBD1; cdr3_length: 16; v_call: TRBV5-6; j_call: TRBJ1-5; clone_size: -; cdr3_aa: CASSLEGGWSNQPQHF; cdr3_nt: TGTGCCAGCAGCTTGGAAGGGGGCTGGAGCAATCAGCCCCAGCATTTT
d_call: -; cdr3_length: 14; v_call: TRBV30; j_call: TRBJ2-2; clone_size: -; cdr3_aa: CAWRAGSNTGELFF; cdr3_nt: TGTGCCTGGAGAGCTGGATCCAACACCGGGGAGCTGTTTTTT
d_call: TRBD1; cdr3_length: 15; v_call: TRBV15; j_call: TRBJ2-1; clone_size: few; cdr3_aa: CATSASRGLDNEQFF; cdr3_nt: TGTGCCACCAGCGCCAGCAGGGGGCTGGACAATGAGCAGTTCTTC
d_call: -; cdr3_length: 13; v_call: TRBV7-7; j_call: TRBJ1-1; clone_size: -; cdr3_aa: CASSPRPNTEAFF; cdr3_nt: TGTGCTAGCTCTCCTCGACCTAACACTGAAGCTTTCTTT
d_call: -; cdr3_length: 17; v_call: TRBV7-6; j_call: TRBJ2-5; clone_size: -; cdr3_aa: CASSLGSRAPYQETQYF; cdr3_nt: TGTGCCAGCAGCTTAGGGTCCAGGGCCCCGTACCAAGAGACCCAGTACTTC
d_call: TRBD1; cdr3_length: 14; v_call: TRBV6-5; j_call: TRBJ2-1; clone_size: few; cdr3_aa: CASSGQGPSNEQFF; cdr3_nt: TGTGCCAGCAGCGGACAGGGTCCGTCCAATGAGCAGTTCTTC
d_call: -; cdr3_length: 16; v_call: TRBV19; j_call: TRBJ1-1; clone_size: -; cdr3_aa: CASSIPQTGVNTEAFF; cdr3_nt: TGTGCCAGTAGTATCCCTCAGACAGGAGTGAACACTGAAGCTTTCTTT
d_call: -; cdr3_length: 13; v_call: TRBV19; j_call: TRBJ1-6; clone_size: few; cdr3_aa: CASSIDLAPPLHF; cdr3_nt: TGTGCCAGTAGTATAGATCTGGCGCCACCCCTCCACTTT
d_call: TRBD1; cdr3_length: 18; v_call: TRBV19; j_call: TRBJ2-2; clone_size: -; cdr3_aa: CASTHEGDREIYTGELFF; cdr3_nt: TGTGCCAGTACCCACGAGGGGGACAGAGAGATATACACCGGGGAGCTGTTTTTT
d_call: -; cdr3_length: 15; v_call: TRBV7-4; j_call: TRBJ1-1; clone_size: few; cdr3_aa: CASSTEQTPNTEAFF; cdr3_nt: TGTGCCAGCAGCACGGAACAGACCCCGAACACTGAAGCTTTCTTT
d_call: -; cdr3_length: 16; v_call: TRBV29-1; j_call: TRBJ2-2; clone_size: -; cdr3_aa: CSVEDRGRADTGELFF; cdr3_nt: TGCAGCGTTGAAGATCGGGGCAGGGCTGACACCGGGGAGCTGTTTTTT
d_call: -; cdr3_length: 14; v_call: TRBV6-5; j_call: TRBJ2-7; clone_size: few; cdr3_aa: CASSPTGESYEQYF; cdr3_nt: TGTGCCAGCAGCCCGACAGGCGAATCCTACGAGCAGTACTTC
d_call: -; cdr3_length: 16; v_call: TRBV15; j_call: TRBJ2-6; clone_size: -; cdr3_aa: CATSRDTDSGANVLTF; cdr3_nt: TGTGCCACCAGCAGAGACACGGACTCTGGGGCCAACGTCCTGACTTTC
d_call: -; cdr3_length: 13; v_call: TRBV6-5; j_call: TRBJ1-2; clone_size: few; cdr3_aa: CASSYDSVYGYTF; cdr3_nt: TGTGCCAGCAGTTACGACAGCGTTTATGGCTACACCTTC